This entry lists 24 T cell receptor beta chains sequenced from one sample in a study of T cell changes during pregnancy in multiple sclerosis. Sequencing used immunoSEQ multiplex PCR; TCRdb keeps in-frame clones, though not all of them. The sample lists about 89,000 clones, approximately 94% occurring once. This material consisted of peripheral blood, taken in the third trimester of pregnancy. The origin of the receptors is a female donor with multiple sclerosis, enrolled in a pregnancy study.

This chain connects TRBV5-1 to TRBJ2-3, with 13 positions matching TRBD2. Losses at the gene ends were 3 bases for V and 2 bases for J; bases not matched to a gene: 6. The CDR3 sequence is 17 residues long. The germline V gene has CDR1 SGHRS and CDR2 YFSETQ. Here the CDR3 DNA reads TGCGCCAGCAGCTCGGGACTAGCGGGAACTTACACAGATACGCAGTATTTT. Residues: CASSSGLAGTYTDTQYF.

The V call is TRBV5-1, the J call TRBJ2-7; D gene uncertain. From germline, CDR1 is SGHRS and CDR2 YFSETQ. Between the trimmed V and J ends, which lost 4 bases and 5 bases, there was a span of 7 bases. The CDR3 extends over 11 amino acids. CDR3 protein: CASSLRNEQYF. CDR3 sequence (DNA): TGCGCCAGCAGCCTGAGGAACGAGCAGTACTTC. Full variable domain (outside the CDR3, taken from reference TRBV5-1 and TRBJ2-7): KAGVTQTPRYLIKTRGQQVTLSCSPISGHRSVSWYQQTPGQGLQFLFEYFSETQRNKGNFPGRFSGRQFSNSRSEMNVSTLELGDSALYLCASSLRNEQYFGPGTRLTVT.

V gene TRBV27 combines with J gene TRBJ1-5, with 7 bases fitting TRBD1. V lost 8 bases to trimming and J lost 7 bases; unmatched junction nucleotides: 8. Germline CDR1 is MNHEY and CDR2 is SMNVEV (reference sequence). The CDR3 length is 13 residues. In nucleotides, the CDR3 is TGTGCCAGCGGGTTTCAGGGGGGCCAGCCCCAGCATTTT. It encodes CASGFQGGQPQHF.

This clone was counted a single time. This chain connects TRBV10-3 to TRBJ2-1, with 9 bases identical to TRBD1. Germline loops: CDR1 ENHRY, CDR2 SYGVKD. This CDR3 comprises 18 residues. The V and J ends lost 4 bases and 5 bases, in that order; junction bases with no gene match: 15. CDR3 coding DNA: TGTGCCATCAGTGCCCAAGGCTTTAACAGGGGGCTCGACAATGAGCAGTTCTTC. Its translation: CAISAQGFNRGLDNEQFF.

This rearrangement joins TRBV19 to TRBJ1-1; D is ambiguous. V was cut by 6 bases and J by 1 base, with 12 bases left in between. The CDR3 totals 14 residues. The germline V gene encodes CDR1 LNHDA and CDR2 SQIVND (reference sequence). The chain's CDR3 is CASSPGAENTEAFF. The DNA of the CDR3 is TGTGCCAGTAGCCCCGGTGCGGAGAACACTGAAGCTTTCTTT.

V and J are TRBV4-2 and TRBJ2-5; 13 bases fit TRBD2. Germline assignment: CDR1 LGHNA and CDR2 YNFKEQ. This CDR3 spans 19 amino acids. Trimming removed 0 bases from V and 3 bases from J; junction bases left unmatched: 10. CDR3 amino acids: CASSQEFGTSGDGEETQYF. The CDR3, as DNA: TGTGCCAGCAGCCAAGAATTTGGGACTAGCGGGGATGGGGAAGAGACCCAGTACTTC.

This clone was found once. This rearrangement joins TRBV4-1 to TRBJ2-7; 9 nucleotides match TRBD2. Germline loops: CDR1 MGHRA, CDR2 YSYEKL. Losses at the gene ends were 2 bases for V and 0 bases for J; bases not matched to a gene: 8. The CDR3 is 17 amino acids. CDR3 region: CASSQSEAGGPSYEQYF. In DNA form, the CDR3 reads TGCGCCAGCAGCCAATCCGAAGCGGGAGGCCCCTCCTACGAGCAGTACTTC.

V gene TRBV27 combines with J gene TRBJ2-7, with 7 bases that match TRBD1. CDR1 is MNHEY and CDR2 is SMNVEV in the germline V gene (reference sequence). Trimming removed 8 bases from V and 6 bases from J; junction bases left unmatched: 13. The CDR3 consists of 14 residues. CDR3 sequence: CASRQQGPQSEQYF. As DNA, the CDR3 is TGTGCCAGCCGCCAACAGGGGCCCCAGTCCGAGCAGTACTTC.

This sequence joins TRBV28 and TRBJ1-5, with TRBD1 as a possible D gene (6 bases). From germline, CDR1 is MDHEN and CDR2 SYDVKM. Trimming shortened V by 5 bases and J by 0 bases, and 14 bases separated the two germline ends. The CDR3 loop spans 16 amino acids. CDR3 sequence reads: CASSPPGQTSNQPQHF. CDR3 nucleotides: TGTGCCAGCAGTCCTCCAGGACAGACTAGCAATCAGCCCCAGCATTTT.

Only one count was recorded for this clone. This chain links TRBV6-1 with TRBJ1-5; the match to TRBD1 covers 10 bases. Germline-derived CDR1 and CDR2 are MNHNS and SASEGT. Trimming took 3 bases from V and 0 from J; bases not matched to a gene: 2. CDR3 length: 16 residues. Written as DNA, the CDR3 is TGTGCCAGCAGTGAGGGACAGGGGTATAGCAATCAGCCCCAGCATTTT. This sequence encodes CASSEGQGYSNQPQHF.

The J gene is TRBJ2-7, the V gene TRBV7-9; TRBD1 matches at 8 bases. CDR1 is SEHNR, CDR2 FQNEAQ, per germline (reference sequence). V shed 1 base, J shed 12 bases, and the junction held 5 bases outside the gene matches. This CDR3 is built from 12 residues. The CDR3 coding sequence is TGTGCCAGCAGCTTAGAGGACAGGGAATTGTACTTC. Protein sequence: CASSLEDRELYF. Full variable domain (remainder filled in from reference TRBV7-9 and TRBJ2-7): DTGVSQNPRHKITKRGQNVTFRCDPISEHNRLYWYRQTLGQGPEFLTYFQNEAQLEKSRLLSDRFSAERPKGSFSTLEIQRTEQGDSAMYLCASSLEDRELYFGPGTRLTVT.

The CDR3 sequence: CATSPYHPNEQYF. Here the CDR3 DNA reads TGTGCCACCAGCCCCTACCACCCCAACGAGCAGTACTTC. The rearrangement joins TRBV15 to TRBJ2-7; D uncertain. Germline V CDR1 and CDR2: LNHNV, YYDKDF (reference sequence). The length of the CDR3 is 13 residues. Deletions cut 5 bases from V and 5 bases from J, with 13 bases between.

The chain joins TRBV7-9 to TRBJ2-7, with 13 bases matching TRBD2. Germline values: CDR1 SEHNR, CDR2 FQNEAQ (reference sequence). V shed 1 base, J shed 4 bases, and the junction held 10 bases outside the gene matches. CDR3 size: 18 residues. The CDR3 here is CASSLGTRTSGSKYEQYF. DNA for the CDR3: TGTGCCAGCAGCTTAGGGACCCGGACTAGCGGGAGCAAATACGAGCAGTACTTC.

This clone was recorded once. The rearrangement joins TRBV6-1 to TRBJ2-7; 7 nucleotides align to TRBD1. Trimming took 7 bases from V and 2 from J; bases not matched to a gene: 8. The CDR3 is 14 residues long. Germline V lookup: CDR1 MNHNS, CDR2 SASEGT. The CDR3 sequence: CASTGQGVPYEQYF. The CDR3, as DNA: TGTGCCAGCACTGGCCAGGGGGTCCCCTACGAGCAGTACTTC.

The chain carries TRBV14 and TRBJ2-7, with TRBD1 matching over 8 bases. The CDR3 extends over 15 amino acids. CDR1 and CDR2 from the germline V gene are SGHDN and FVKESK. V shed 3 bases and J 3 bases; nucleotides not matched to a gene: 7. The CDR3 spells CASSQGRDRRYEQYF. Here the CDR3 DNA reads TGTGCCAGCAGCCAGGGAAGGGACAGGCGCTACGAGCAGTACTTC.

This clone was recorded a few times. This sequence joins TRBV19 and TRBJ2-1, with 12 nucleotides matching TRBD2. The trim removed 1 base at V and 6 bases at J, leaving 1 base unmatched. The CDR3 loop spans 15 amino acids. CDR1 LNHDA and CDR2 SQIVND come from the germline V gene (reference sequence). CDR3 DNA sequence: TGTGCCAGTAGTATAGGACTAGCGGGGGTCAATGAGCAGTTCTTC. The encoded protein is CASSIGLAGVNEQFF.

This chain joins TRBV2 and TRBJ2-7; 7 nucleotides align to TRBD1. V lost 4 bases, J lost 3 bases, and 6 bases stayed unmatched. From germline, CDR1 is SNHLY and CDR2 FYNNEI. CDR3 length: 14 residues. The DNA for the CDR3 is TGTGCCAGCAGTGTACGGACAGGTGTCTACGAGCAGTACTTC. It translates to CASSVRTGVYEQYF. The full variable domain, its missing parts supplied by reference TRBV2 and TRBJ2-7, is EPEVTQTPSHQVTQMGQEVILRCVPISNHLYFYWYRQILGQKVEFLVSFYNNEISEKSEIFDDQFSVERPDGSNFTLKIRSTKLEDSAMYFCASSVRTGVYEQYFGPGTRLTVT.

The V gene is TRBV6-6, the J gene TRBJ2-7, with 8 nucleotides matching TRBD2. This CDR3 comprises 15 residues. In germline, CDR1 is MNHNY, CDR2 SVGAGI (reference sequence). V gave up 5 bases and J gave up 4 bases; unmatched junction bases: 10. The CDR3 DNA is TGTGCCAGCAGTCACCTGGCGGGGGGAATATACGAGCAGTACTTC. It yields the protein CASSHLAGGIYEQYF.

In nucleotides, the CDR3 is TGCAGTGCTAGTTTACTGAATGAGCAGTTCTTC. This translates into CSASLLNEQFF. V and J are TRBV20-1 and TRBJ2-1, with D unresolved. Trimming shortened V by 3 bases and J by 7 bases, and 7 bases separated the two germline ends. The CDR3 contains 11 residues. Per the germline V gene, CDR1 is DFQATT and CDR2 is SNEGSKA (reference sequence).

The V and J genes are TRBV6-5 and TRBJ2-7; 12 bases map to TRBD2. V lost 2 bases, J lost 4 bases, and 0 bases stayed unmatched. There are 14 residues in the CDR3. CDR1 is MNHEY, CDR2 SVGAGI, per germline. As DNA, the CDR3 is TGTGCCAGCAGTTACGGACTAGCGGGATACGAGCAGTACTTC. This gives the protein CASSYGLAGYEQYF.

The gene calls are TRBV28 and TRBJ2-3, with 7 bases fitting TRBD2. Germline V lookup: CDR1 MDHEN, CDR2 SYDVKM. This CDR3 is 13 amino acids long. Unmatched junction bases numbered 4, after V lost 6 bases and J lost 4 bases. The CDR3 here is CASRDGGADTQYF. CDR3 nucleotide sequence: TGTGCCAGCAGAGATGGGGGGGCAGATACGCAGTATTTT.

The chain has TRBV9 and TRBJ2-7; D gene unclear. Trimming removed 0 bases at V and 2 bases at J, with 9 bases between. Germline V CDR1 and CDR2: SGDLS, YYNGEE. CDR3 length: 14 residues. CDR3: CASSVGGTAYEQYF. The DNA for the CDR3 is TGTGCCAGCAGCGTAGGCGGTACCGCCTACGAGCAGTACTTC.

The chain has TRBV28 and TRBJ1-3; D is unresolved. CDR1 is MDHEN and CDR2 is SYDVKM in the germline V gene. The V and J ends lost 1 base and 3 bases respectively, with 10 bases between them. CDR3 length equals 15 residues. CDR3 sequence reads: CASSLSLGDGNTIYF. CDR3 DNA: TGTGCCAGCAGTTTATCCCTAGGTGATGGAAACACCATATATTTT.

In DNA form, the CDR3 reads TGTGCCAGCAGCCCTGACAGGGGGATTGGCGGGGAGCTGTTTTTT. Protein: CASSPDRGIGGELFF. V is TRBV6-5 and J is TRBJ2-2; the match to TRBD1 covers 9 bases. The CDR3 contains 15 residues. V dropped 6 bases and J dropped 7; count of bases not matched to a gene: 9. Germline values: CDR1 MNHEY, CDR2 SVGAGI.